This T cell receptor beta chain was identified during a study of response to subunit inactivated influenza vaccine. The sample holds a few counts of this clonotype. This CDR3 contains 12 residues. Germline lookup yields CDR1 MNHNS and CDR2 SASEGT. Trimming took 4 bases from V and 0 from J, leaving 4 bases between them. TCRdb called the RT-PCR reads again in MiXCR, with one record for every CDR3 protein. Found here are 610,000 or so distinct CDR3 sequences, 12% to 15% of them singletons; the top ten hold 11%. This sequence was found in a man aged 45 to 65 who received an inactivated influenza vaccine. The sample consisted of PBMCs from blood, taken approximately 13 days after vaccination. This sequence joins TRBV6-1 and TRBJ2-7; no firm D call. CDR3 region: CASSVVSYEQYF. In nucleotides, the CDR3 is TGTGCCAGCAGTGTCGTCTCCTACGAGCAGTACTTC.